This entry is about one TCR beta chain. What it binds is unknown. This sample was taken from a study of T cell responses to AZD1222 COVID-19 vaccine. Generated by immunoSEQ multiplex PCR, the TCRdb table keeps only in-frame clones and is missing some. In the table there are tens of thousands of clones, around nine tenths of which are singletons. The germline V and J ends were trimmed by 5 bases and 11 bases, with 12 bases remaining between them. The CDR3 totals 12 residues. Germline V CDR1 and CDR2: SGHAT, FQNNGV. Study-level findings and limits: The donors showed a predominance of white British ancestry and of females, with possible underestimation of clonal diversity. Seropositive at baseline were only a handful of AZD1222 recipients.

This rearrangement joins TRBV11-2 to TRBJ2-2, with unresolved D. The source was peripheral blood, collected on day 0 of AZD1222 vaccination. The source is an adult in good health. CDR3 in amino acids: CASSEQALELFF. In nucleotides, the CDR3 is TGTGCCAGCAGCGAACAAGCTCTCGAGCTGTTTTTT.